Listed here are 22 T cell receptor beta chains from one sample, sequenced in a study of T-cell memory formation after mild COVID-19. From the 5' RACE reads, TCRdb called clonotypes with MiXCR, one entry per CDR3 protein. The profile shows approximately 260,000 distinct CDR3 sequences, over 15% of them singletons. Material: PBMCs or a T cell subset sorted from them (not recorded which). The origin of the receptors is a man aged 18 to 30 who had mild COVID-19 (a few samples of this study predate the infection). Cell type and time point are not known.

This clonotype was counted only a few times. CDR3 residues: CASSLDPSTEQYF. As DNA, the CDR3 is TGCGCCAGCAGCTTGGACCCTAGTACCGAGCAGTACTTC. The V gene is TRBV5-1, the J gene TRBJ2-7; D uncertain. The CDR3 is made up of 13 amino acids. V was pared by 0 bases and J by 6 bases, with 10 bases between. Per germline, CDR1 SGHRS and CDR2 YFSETQ. Drawing the rest from reference TRBV5-1 and TRBJ2-7, the complete variable domain is KAGVTQTPRYLIKTRGQQVTLSCSPISGHRSVSWYQQTPGQGLQFLFEYFSETQRNKGNFPGRFSGRQFSNSRSEMNVSTLELGDSALYLCASSLDPSTEQYFGPGTRLTVT.

This clonotype was observed a handful of times. This chain joins TRBV24-1 and TRBJ2-2, with D possibly being TRBD1 (6 bases). CDR3 size: 17 residues. The V end was cut by 3 bases, the J end by 4 bases, with 17 bases between. CDR1 is KGHDR, CDR2 SFDVKD, per germline. The CDR3 DNA is TGTGCCACCAGTGATCCTCAGGGCAGGGGATTCACCGGGGAGCTGTTTTTT. Amino acids: CATSDPQGRGFTGELFF.

The chain is built from TRBV12-3 or TRBV12-4 and TRBJ1-2; 7 bases are shared with TRBD1. The CDR3 is made up of 16 amino acids. The V gene end was trimmed by 4 bases and the J gene end by 2 bases; junction bases not matched to a gene: 10. The CDR3 reads CASSSGQRGRNYGYTF. The CDR3 region has the DNA TGTGCCAGCAGTTCGGGACAGAGGGGACGCAACTATGGCTACACCTTC.

A few counts support this clonotype. The chain carries TRBV5-4 and TRBJ2-3; 9 nucleotides line up with TRBD1. V lost 4 bases and J lost 2; bases outside the gene matches: 8. This CDR3 comprises 16 residues. CDR1 is SGHNT, CDR2 YYREEE, per germline (reference sequence). The CDR3 coding sequence is TGTGCCAGCAGCCCAAGAGGACAGGGGTCCACAGATACGCAGTATTTT. Its translation is CASSPRGQGSTDTQYF.

The chain joins TRBV4-3 to TRBJ1-2; 7 nucleotides line up with TRBD1. J lost 7 bases, V lost 1 base, and 6 bases had no gene match. CDR3 length: 14 amino acids. From germline, CDR1 is LGHNA and CDR2 YSLEER. The CDR3 DNA sequence: TGCGCCAGCAGCCAAGTGGGACAGAGGGTTGGCTACACCTTC. It codes for CASSQVGQRVGYTF.

This clonotype was observed many times. This rearrangement joins TRBV6-5 to TRBJ2-5, with 11 bases identical to TRBD2. Trimming removed 3 bases from V and 2 bases from J; junction bases left unmatched: 5. Germline-derived CDR1 and CDR2 are MNHEY and SVGAGI. The length of the CDR3 is 16 residues. The CDR3 DNA sequence: TGTGCCAGCAGTTATGGGGCTAGCGGGGGGCAAGAGACCCAGTACTTC. Its protein product is CASSYGASGGQETQYF.

The gene calls are TRBV7-9 and TRBJ1-1, with 10 positions matching TRBD1. Looked up from germline, CDR1 is SEHNR and CDR2 is FQNEAQ (reference sequence). The CDR3 runs 17 residues. The junction had 9 bases not matched to a gene; V was cut back by 1 base and J by 4 bases. The CDR3 protein is CASSLGQGAELRTEAFF. CDR3 sequence (DNA): TGTGCCAGCAGCTTAGGACAGGGGGCTGAATTGCGCACTGAAGCTTTCTTT.

This clonotype was seen repeatedly, ten times or more. The V gene is TRBV6-1, the J gene TRBJ2-3, with D unclear. There are 12 residues in the CDR3. Germline V lookup: CDR1 MNHNS, CDR2 SASEGT. Trimming took 6 bases from V and 5 from J, leaving 9 bases between them. This CDR3 is CASSLSRDTQYF. DNA of the CDR3: TGTGCCAGCAGCCTATCAAGAGATACGCAGTATTTT.

This clonotype was found a few times. This chain connects TRBV7-8 to TRBJ2-7; 9 nucleotides agree with TRBD2. Germline V gene sequence: CDR1 SGHVS, CDR2 FQNEAQ. The ends lost 6 bases at V and 3 bases at J; junction bases unmatched: 6. This CDR3 spans 14 amino acids. Here the CDR3 reads CASRSSGEFYEQYF. In DNA, the CDR3 is TGTGCCAGCAGATCTAGCGGGGAGTTCTACGAGCAGTACTTC. Supplemented by reference TRBV7-8 and TRBJ2-7, the full variable domain reads GAGVSQSPRYKVAKRGQDVALRCDPISGHVSLFWYQQALGQGPEFLTYFQNEAQLDKSGLPSDRFFAERPEGSVSTLKIQRTQQEDSAVYLCASRSSGEFYEQYFGPGTRLTVT.

This clonotype was detected only a few times. The CDR3 nucleotides read TGCGCCAGCAGCTTAACAGAACGTAGGGACACCGGGGAGCTGTTTTTT. Its protein product is CASSLTERRDTGELFF. This chain connects TRBV5-1 to TRBJ2-2; no clear D. Between the trimmed V and J ends, which lost 2 bases and 3 bases, there was a span of 14 bases. Germline V gene sequence: CDR1 SGHRS, CDR2 YFSETQ. The CDR3 runs 16 residues.

A few counts support this clonotype. This sequence joins TRBV20-1 and TRBJ1-2, with TRBD1 identical over 8 bases. The J segment lost 4 bases and the V segment lost 6 bases, leaving 4 bases of the junction unmatched. Germline assignment: CDR1 DFQATT and CDR2 SNEGSKA (reference sequence). The CDR3 extends over 12 amino acids. The CDR3 DNA reads TGCAGTGCCAGGGGGCAGAGCTATGGCTACACCTTC. It encodes CSARGQSYGYTF.

This clonotype turned up a few times. The rearrangement uses TRBV7-9 and TRBJ2-1; possibly TRBD2 for D (6 bases). V was pared by 5 bases and J by 0 bases, with 17 bases between. Germline CDR1 is SEHNR and CDR2 is FQNEAQ (reference sequence). The CDR3 covers 17 residues. This CDR3 is CASSGAISGISYNEQFF. CDR3 in DNA: TGTGCCAGCAGCGGAGCTATTAGCGGCATCTCCTACAATGAGCAGTTCTTC.

The sample holds a few counts of this clonotype. The J gene is TRBJ2-7, the V gene TRBV6-1, with no clear D. Germline assignment: CDR1 MNHNS and CDR2 SASEGT. The V end was cut by 0 bases, the J end by 2 bases, with 5 bases between. The CDR3 runs 13 residues. CDR3 nucleotides: TGTGCCAGCAGTGAAGCGCCTGCCTACGAGCAGTACTTC. Amino acids: CASSEAPAYEQYF.

This clonotype turned up a few times. This chain connects TRBV7-2 to TRBJ2-3, with a weak D call TRBD2 (6 bases). The CDR3 consists of 15 residues. Germline CDR1 is SGHTA and CDR2 is FQGNSA. With 2 bases removed from V and 4 bases from J, the gap between germline ends came to 13 bases. CDR3 in amino acids: CASSLPGTPSDTQYF. CDR3 sequence (DNA): TGTGCCAGCAGCTTACCTGGGACTCCCTCAGATACGCAGTATTTT.

This clonotype was detected once. The chain is built from TRBV15 and TRBJ1-1, with 7 bases that match TRBD1. Germline CDR1 reads LNHNV; CDR2 reads YYDKDF (reference sequence). The CDR3 is 15 residues long. The ends lost 5 bases at V and 5 bases at J; junction bases unmatched: 11. CDR3 DNA: TGTGCCACCAGCCAAGGAACGACAGGGCGGACTGAAGCTTTCTTT. Amino acids: CATSQGTTGRTEAFF.

This clonotype was found many times. The chain joins TRBV7-9 to TRBJ2-3; TRBD1 aligns across 7 bases. Germline loops: CDR1 SEHNR, CDR2 FQNEAQ (reference sequence). Trimming at V came to 1 base and at J to 2 bases, leaving 3 bases not matched to a gene. The CDR3 is 15 residues long. CDR3 region: CASSLGTGSTDTQYF. CDR3 DNA: TGTGCCAGCAGCTTAGGGACAGGATCCACAGATACGCAGTATTTT. The full variable domain, its missing parts supplied by reference TRBV7-9 and TRBJ2-3, is DTGVSQNPRHKITKRGQNVTFRCDPISEHNRLYWYRQTLGQGPEFLTYFQNEAQLEKSRLLSDRFSAERPKGSFSTLEIQRTEQGDSAMYLCASSLGTGSTDTQYFGPGTRLTVL.

V is TRBV5-4 and J is TRBJ1-6; possible D gene TRBD1, 5 bases. Germline V CDR1 and CDR2: SGHNT, YYREEE (reference sequence). V was shortened by 2 bases and J by 7 bases, with 10 bases between the two germline ends. This CDR3 is built from 14 residues. The CDR3, as DNA: TGTGCCAGCAGCTTAGACAGATACAATTCACCCCTCCACTTT. As protein: CASSLDRYNSPLHF.

This clonotype has only a few counts. The chain combines TRBV20-1 with TRBJ2-1; 8 nucleotides match TRBD1. V lost 6 bases, J lost 4 bases, and 11 bases stayed unmatched. Germline V gene sequence: CDR1 DFQATT, CDR2 SNEGSKA (reference sequence). This CDR3 has 15 amino acids. The CDR3 DNA reads as TGCAGTGCCCCATCGTTCGGACAGGGATACAATGAGCAGTTCTTC. It specifies CSAPSFGQGYNEQFF.

The sample holds many counts of this clonotype. The chain recombines TRBV20-1 with TRBJ2-2; D gene uncertain. The CDR3 spans 14 residues. V was clipped by 0 bases and J by 5 bases, with 10 bases between them. Germline V gene data show CDR1 as DFQATT and CDR2 as SNEGSKA (reference sequence). The CDR3 protein is CSARDLEPTGELFF. CDR3 DNA sequence: TGCAGTGCTAGAGATCTGGAACCGACCGGGGAGCTGTTTTTT.

This clonotype came up many times. The CDR3 bases are TGCAGTGCTGGAGGGGGGAGCACAGATACGCAGTATTTT. Amino acids: CSAGGGSTDTQYF. This rearrangement joins TRBV20-1 to TRBJ2-3; D might be TRBD1 or TRBD2, each matching 6 bases. The V end lost 5 bases, the J end lost 0 bases, and 9 bases lay between the germline ends. Germline V gene lookup returns CDR1 DFQATT and CDR2 SNEGSKA (reference sequence). The length of the CDR3 is 13 residues.

The CDR3 coding sequence is TGTGCCAGCAGTTTTTATCAGAGCTCCTACGAGCAGTACTTC. Encoded protein: CASSFYQSSYEQYF. V and J are TRBV27 and TRBJ2-7, with unresolved D. CDR3 size: 14 residues. V was shortened by 3 bases and J by 0 bases, with 9 bases between the two germline ends. Looked up from germline, CDR1 is MNHEY and CDR2 is SMNVEV (reference sequence).

The V gene is TRBV6-6, the J gene TRBJ2-2; 13 positions match TRBD2. Germline trimming cut 6 bases from V and 6 bases from J; bases unmatched to any gene: 7. The CDR3 runs 16 residues. Germline V gene lookup returns CDR1 MNHNY and CDR2 SVGAGI (reference sequence). CDR3 region: CASSKLAGGPAGELFF. Written as DNA, the CDR3 is TGTGCCAGCAGCAAACTAGCGGGGGGGCCAGCCGGGGAGCTGTTTTTT.